This T cell receptor (beta chain) was sequenced for a study of T cells in narcolepsy. Study-level background: Healthy controls were enrolled alongside patients with narcolepsy type 1 or type 2.

Clones were sequenced by immunoSEQ multiplex PCR, and TCRdb holds only the in-frame ones, with some missing. This sample has tens of thousands of clones; about nine tenths occur once, and the top ten carry around 1.2%. On this clone: Its antigen is unknown.

Study-wide points: Blood of same and different patients, but not healthy controls, reportedly held recurring autoreactive clonotypes. HCRT-specific and TRIB2-specific autoreactive clonotypes appeared among same-patient CSF and blood CD4+ clonotypes.

The germline gives CDR1 LGHNA, CDR2 YNFKEQ. The CDR3 loop spans 16 amino acids. V was pared by 0 bases and J by 5 bases, with 15 bases between. V gene TRBV4-2 combines with J gene TRBJ2-3, with D maybe TRBD2 (6 bases). The source material was CD45RA- memory CD4+ T cells from PBMCs. The TCR was taken from a human donor with narcolepsy. CDR3 coding DNA: TGTGCCAGCAGCCAAGATGTTCCCACGCGGGGAGATACGCAGTATTTT. Translation: CASSQDVPTRGDTQYF.